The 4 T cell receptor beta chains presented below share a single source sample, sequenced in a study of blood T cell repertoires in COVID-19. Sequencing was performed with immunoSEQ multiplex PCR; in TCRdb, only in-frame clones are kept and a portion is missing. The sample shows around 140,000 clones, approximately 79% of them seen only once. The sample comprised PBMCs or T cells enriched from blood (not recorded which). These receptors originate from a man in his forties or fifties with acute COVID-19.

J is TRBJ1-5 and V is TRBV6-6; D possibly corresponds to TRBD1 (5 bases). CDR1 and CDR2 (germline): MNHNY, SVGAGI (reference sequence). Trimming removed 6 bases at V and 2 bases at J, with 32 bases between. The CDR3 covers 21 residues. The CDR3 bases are TGTGCCAGCAGCCGGTTTCCGCCTGGGACTCTTGGGGGTGGGGGCAATCAGCCCCAGCATTTT. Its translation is CASSRFPPGTLGGGGNQPQHF.

The CDR3 DNA follows: TGTGCCAGCAGTAAACAGGGCATCGCGAACACCGGGGAGCTGTTTTTT. Amino acid sequence: CASSKQGIANTGELFF. V is TRBV7-3 and J is TRBJ2-2; perhaps TRBD1 as D (6 bases). This CDR3 region has 16 residues. Between the trimmed V and J ends, which lost 6 bases and 0 bases, there was a span of 14 bases. Germline V gene sequence: CDR1 SGHTA, CDR2 FQGTGA.

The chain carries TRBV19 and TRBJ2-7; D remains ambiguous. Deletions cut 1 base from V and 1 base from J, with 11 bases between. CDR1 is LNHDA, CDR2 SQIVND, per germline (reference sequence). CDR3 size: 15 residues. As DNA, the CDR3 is TGTGCCAGTAGTATAGGAGGCAGCAGTTCCTACGAGCAGTACTTC. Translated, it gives CASSIGGSSSYEQYF.

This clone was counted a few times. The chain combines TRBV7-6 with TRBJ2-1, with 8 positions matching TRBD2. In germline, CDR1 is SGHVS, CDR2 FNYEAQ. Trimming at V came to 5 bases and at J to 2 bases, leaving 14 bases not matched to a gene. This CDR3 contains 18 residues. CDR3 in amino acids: CASSRHVAQRGPYNEQFF. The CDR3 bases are TGTGCCAGCAGCCGACACGTGGCCCAGCGGGGGCCCTACAATGAGCAGTTCTTC.